This T cell receptor beta chain comes out of a study of T cell clones after liver transplantation. V shed 5 bases and J 2 bases; nucleotides not matched to a gene: 7. Looked up from germline, CDR1 is SGHTA and CDR2 is FQGNSA. This CDR3 spans 15 amino acids. Produced via immunoSEQ multiplex PCR; TCRdb's table is partial and in-frame only. Of about 76,000 clones detected, over 80% appear once; the ten largest clones hold 2.5% to 3.5%. V and J are TRBV7-2 and TRBJ2-5; 8 nucleotides match TRBD2. Specimen: CD4+ T cells from blood, collected at the 22-month timepoint. The clonotype was recovered from a human patient who received a liver transplant. The graft donor may account for some of the T cells. The chain's CDR3 is CASSERGGSQETQYF. CDR3 DNA: TGTGCCAGCAGCGAGCGCGGGGGGTCGCAAGAGACCCAGTACTTC.